This T cell receptor (delta chain) was recovered during a study of γδ T cells in repeated Plasmodium falciparum infection. Flow sorting of PBMC yielded separate Vgamma9/Vdelta2+ and Vdelta2-negative gammadelta T cell populations for bulk repertoire analysis. With regard to this clone: A far more abundant clone sits one base away, making this likely a read error. In the same sample, other DNA sequences code for this CDR3.

Germline lookup yields CDR1 TSWWSYY and CDR2 QGS. The CDR3 has 24 amino acids. TRG and TRD sequences were obtained from every sorted gammadelta sample. TCRdb repeated clone calling on the multiplex PCR reads with CATT. The repertoire holds roughly 93,000 delta-chain clones, with 0.75% to 1% as singletons. This receptor was obtained from a pool of human donors (malaria-infected and uninfected, not separated). The V call is TRDV1, the J call TRDJ1; 10 bases map to TRDD3. Since TCRdb gives no J gene, matching the DNA to germline was used here to assign it. The sequenced sample was gamma-delta T cells from blood. The CDR3 here is CALGELVHSLHRTGGWYDTDKLIF. CDR3 sequence (DNA): TGTGCACTTGGGGAACTAGTACACTCCCTACATCGTACTGGGGGATGGTACGACACCGATAAACTCATCTTT.